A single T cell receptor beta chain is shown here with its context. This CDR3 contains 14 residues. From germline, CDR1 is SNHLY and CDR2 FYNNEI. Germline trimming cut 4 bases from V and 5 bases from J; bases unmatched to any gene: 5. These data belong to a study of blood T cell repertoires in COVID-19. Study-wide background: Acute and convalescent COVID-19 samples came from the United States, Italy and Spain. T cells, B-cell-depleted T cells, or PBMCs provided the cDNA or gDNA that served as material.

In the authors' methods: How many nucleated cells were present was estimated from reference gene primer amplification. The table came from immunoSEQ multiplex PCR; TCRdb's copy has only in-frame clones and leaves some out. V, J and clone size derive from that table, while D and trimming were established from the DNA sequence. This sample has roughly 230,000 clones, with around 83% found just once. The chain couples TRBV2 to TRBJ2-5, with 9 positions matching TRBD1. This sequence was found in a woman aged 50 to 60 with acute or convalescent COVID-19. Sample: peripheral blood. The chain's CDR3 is CASSVTGGFETQYF. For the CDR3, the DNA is TGTGCCAGCAGTGTTACAGGGGGCTTTGAGACCCAGTACTTC.